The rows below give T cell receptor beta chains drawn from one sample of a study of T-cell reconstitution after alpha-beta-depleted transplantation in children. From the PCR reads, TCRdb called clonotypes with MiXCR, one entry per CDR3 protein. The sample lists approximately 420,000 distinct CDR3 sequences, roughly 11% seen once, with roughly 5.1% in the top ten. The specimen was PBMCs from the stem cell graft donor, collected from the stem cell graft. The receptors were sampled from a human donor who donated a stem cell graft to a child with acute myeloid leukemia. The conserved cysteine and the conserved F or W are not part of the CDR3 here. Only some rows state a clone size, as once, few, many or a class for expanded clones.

CDR3 protein: ASSYIGNTEAF
V gene: TRBV6-2/TRBV6-3
clone size: many

CDR3 protein: ASSLGRTSGRAGQETQY
V gene: TRBV11-2
clone size: few

CDR3 protein: SVGSSGGEQF
V gene: TRBV29-1
clone size: few

CDR3 protein: ATSDHRTGDGFETQY
V gene: TRBV24-1
clone size: .

CDR3 protein: ASSLLSVEQF
V gene: TRBV7-2
clone size: .

CDR3 protein: ASSFDRGVETQY
V gene: TRBV7-2
clone size: few

CDR3 protein: ASSLSGGGVGTEAF
V gene: TRBV2
clone size: many

CDR3 protein: SASVFLVQETQY
V gene: TRBV20-1
clone size: many

CDR3 protein: ASSYGITGMTSRQETQY
V gene: TRBV6-5
clone size: few

CDR3 protein: ASSWRDPPTDTQY
V gene: TRBV5-1
clone size: .

CDR3 protein: SARGGTGGGQPQH
V gene: TRBV20-1
clone size: .

CDR3 protein: ASSQWQNEKLF
V gene: TRBV3-1
clone size: .

CDR3 protein: ASSQPGQGGNTIY
V gene: TRBV7-9
clone size: .

CDR3 protein: ASSQAPTDTQY
V gene: TRBV7-3
clone size: .

CDR3 protein: ASSLPSGIVGYT
V gene: TRBV7-9
clone size: .

CDR3 protein: ASSLALAEKLF
V gene: TRBV7-2
clone size: few

CDR3 protein: ASSYEVGKNTYEQY
V gene: TRBV6-2/TRBV6-3
clone size: many

CDR3 protein: ASFEGYGYT
V gene: TRBV5-1
clone size: .

CDR3 protein: SVDTRAVRNEQF
V gene: TRBV29-1
clone size: .

CDR3 protein: SARTVSYEQY
V gene: TRBV20-1
clone size: many

CDR3 protein: ASSPRLAGSTDTQY
V gene: TRBV4-3
clone size: many

CDR3 protein: ASSLSSGGKETQY
V gene: TRBV5-1
clone size: .

CDR3 protein: ASSDTSWETQY
V gene: TRBV9
clone size: few

CDR3 protein: ASSPGGTGLHNEQF
V gene: TRBV11-2
clone size: .

CDR3 protein: ASSLGAVWYGYT
V gene: TRBV12-3/TRBV12-4
clone size: .

CDR3 protein: SFGLAGVTSEQF
V gene: TRBV29-1
clone size: .

CDR3 protein: ASSSTGPASGSGYT
V gene: TRBV5-5
clone size: few

CDR3 protein: ASSVGSSDLRETQY
V gene: TRBV9
clone size: .

CDR3 protein: ASSSLRRGYADTQY
V gene: TRBV11-2
clone size: .

CDR3 protein: ASKGSHFNQPQH
V gene: TRBV2
clone size: .

CDR3 protein: SARHPSGGDEQY
V gene: TRBV20-1
clone size: .

CDR3 protein: ASSYSSSGTGELF
V gene: TRBV6-5
clone size: .

CDR3 protein: ASNHPGLAGAGGRNEQF
V gene: TRBV27
clone size: .

CDR3 protein: SVEYPEQGLLTGELF
V gene: TRBV29-1
clone size: few

CDR3 protein: ASSPPGDRVHEQY
V gene: TRBV18
clone size: few

CDR3 protein: ASTNPGTVGNEQF
V gene: TRBV25-1
clone size: .

CDR3 protein: ASSRGYSNQPQH
V gene: TRBV19
clone size: few

CDR3 protein: ASSLLPTEETQY
V gene: TRBV12-3/TRBV12-4
clone size: many

CDR3 protein: ASRFKQGSADTQY
V gene: TRBV12-3/TRBV12-4
clone size: .

CDR3 protein: ASSFGGAHTGELF
V gene: TRBV7-2
clone size: many